A single sample gave rise to the 18 T cell receptor beta chains below, sequenced in a study of vaccination and CD4 T cells after COVID-19. Sequence data for DNA of cultured CD4+ T cells were generated by the Oncomine TCR Beta short-read assay. TCRdb re-called the PCR reads with MiXCR, one entry per CDR3 protein. The profile shows about 25,000 distinct CDR3 sequences, over 25% of them singletons. Time point here: late sampling 161 to 241 days after vaccination in a few convalescent patients. The treatment: 10-day PBMC culture with coronavirus spike peptide pools or control peptides (ViraFEST assay). The antigens of these receptors remain unknown. Sequencing was performed on CD4+ T cells from blood, cultured in vitro, taken about 7 months after SARS-CoV-2 vaccination. The receptors were sampled from a human donor who had recovered from COVID-19.

The chain employs TRBV6-4 and TRBJ2-1; TRBD2 matches 13 bases. Germline trimming cut 0 bases from V and 0 bases from J; bases unmatched to any gene: 5. Germline V gene sequence: CDR1 MRHNA, CDR2 SNTAGT. The CDR3 is 19 residues long. In DNA, the CDR3 is TGTGCCAGCAGTGACTCTGGGGGACTAGCGGGGCCCTCCTACAATGAGCAGTTCTTC. As protein: CASSDSGGLAGPSYNEQFF.

The chain joins TRBV20-1 to TRBJ2-1; D is unclear. CDR3 length: 15 amino acids. Germline V CDR1 and CDR2: DFQATT, SNEGSKA (reference sequence). Trimming removed 1 base from V and 8 bases from J, with 18 bases in between. In DNA form, the CDR3 reads TGCAGTGCTAGAGCGCAGTACGCATCGATCGATGAGCAGTTCTTC. This codes for CSARAQYASIDEQFF.

This clonotype occurred a few times. The chain joins TRBV6-2 or TRBV6-3 to TRBJ1-5; D is undetermined. CDR1 and CDR2 from the germline V gene are MNHEY and SVGEGT. CDR3 size: 13 residues. The germline V and J ends were trimmed by 6 bases and 0 bases, with 6 bases remaining between them. CDR3 amino acids: CASSATSNQPQHF. The CDR3 DNA sequence: TGTGCCAGCAGCGCGACTAGCAATCAGCCCCAGCATTTT.

This clonotype has just one count. The CDR3 DNA reads as TGTGCCAGCAGTTACTCAAGGGACAGGGGTAATGAGCAGTTCTTC. The encoded protein is CASSYSRDRGNEQFF. The J gene is TRBJ2-1, the V gene TRBV6-5; 10 bases fit TRBD1. With V trimmed by 0 bases and J by 7 bases, 3 bases remained unmatched. Looked up from germline, CDR1 is MNHEY and CDR2 is SVGAGI. CDR3 length equals 15 residues.

A few counts support this clonotype. The chain is built from TRBV20-1 and TRBJ2-2, with 8 positions matching TRBD2. The V gene's germline CDR1 is DFQATT and CDR2 SNEGSKA (reference sequence). The CDR3 contains 15 residues. Trimming removed 3 bases from V and 5 bases from J; junction bases left unmatched: 8. CDR3 DNA: TGCAGTGCTAGTGACAGCGGGAGAGGAACCGGGGAGCTGTTTTTT. Its protein is CSASDSGRGTGELFF.

This clonotype was seen a few times. The genes are TRBV6-5 and TRBJ2-3; TRBD2 matches 7 bases. J gave up 1 base and V 2 bases, and 0 bases lay outside the gene matches. The CDR3 consists of 14 residues. CDR1 is MNHEY and CDR2 is SVGAGI in the germline V gene. CDR3 protein: CASSYGGGTDTQYF. The CDR3 bases are TGTGCCAGCAGTTACGGGGGGGGCACAGATACGCAGTATTTT.

This clonotype was seen a few times. V gene TRBV7-8 combines with J gene TRBJ1-1; the D gene is possibly TRBD1 (5 bases). There are 13 residues in the CDR3. Germline lookup yields CDR1 SGHVS and CDR2 FQNEAQ. V was pared by 6 bases and J by 0 bases, with 8 bases between. This CDR3 is CASRGELNTEAFF. CDR3 nucleotides: TGTGCCAGCAGAGGGGAACTGAACACTGAAGCTTTCTTT.

Relative to its sample, this clonotype is medium-sized. The chain couples TRBV6-1 to TRBJ1-5; 7 bases are a match to TRBD1. The CDR3 consists of 14 residues. In germline, CDR1 is MNHNS, CDR2 SASEGT. V lost 4 bases and J lost 2; bases outside the gene matches: 2. This CDR3 is CASSAGTGNQPQHF. CDR3 bases: TGTGCCAGCAGTGCCGGGACAGGCAATCAGCCCCAGCATTTT.

This clonotype was detected only a few times. The genes are TRBV27 and TRBJ2-2; TRBD2 might be the D (5 bases). This CDR3 contains 14 residues. In germline, CDR1 is MNHEY, CDR2 SMNVEV (reference sequence). Trimming took off 0 bases at V and 6 bases at J, with 8 bases between the two ends. This CDR3 is CASSLSRASGELFF. The CDR3 nucleotides are TGTGCCAGCAGTTTATCGAGGGCTTCCGGGGAGCTGTTTTTT.

The gene calls are TRBV7-6 and TRBJ2-2; 10 nucleotides align to TRBD2. From germline, CDR1 is SGHVS and CDR2 FNYEAQ. The J segment lost 4 bases and the V segment lost 5 bases, leaving 7 bases of the junction unmatched. This CDR3 region has 16 residues. The CDR3 sequence is CASSLTSGTFTGELFF. CDR3 in DNA: TGTGCCAGCAGCCTCACTAGCGGGACTTTCACCGGGGAGCTGTTTTTT.

A word on this clonotype: Germline and junction disagree at one end, which may indicate a read error. V is TRBV7-3 and J is TRBJ2-2, with a weak D call TRBD1 (5 bases). Per the germline V gene, CDR1 is SGHTA and CDR2 is FQGTGA. The CDR3 length is 14 residues. The CDR3 here is CASSLLGQGGELFF. CDR3 coding DNA: TGTGCCAGTAGCTTATTGGGCCAGGGCGGGGAGCTGTTTTTT.

The rearrangement joins TRBV28 to TRBJ2-3; 13 bases map to TRBD2. The germline CDR1 and CDR2 sequences are MDHEN and SYDVKM. The CDR3 runs 16 residues. J gave up 2 bases and V 6 bases, and 5 bases lay outside the gene matches. The chain's CDR3 is CASRTSGRTNTDTQYF. CDR3 in DNA: TGTGCCAGCAGGACTAGCGGGAGGACGAACACAGATACGCAGTATTTT.

This clonotype was counted only a few times. The V call is TRBV7-9, the J call TRBJ2-7, with TRBD2 identical over 8 bases. V was pared by 5 bases and J by 3 bases, with 15 bases of the junction left unmatched. CDR3 length: 17 residues. Germline lookup yields CDR1 SEHNR and CDR2 FQNEAQ (reference sequence). In DNA, the CDR3 is TGTGCCAGCAGCCCCGGACAAACAGGTGGGACTAGCTACGAGCAGTACTTC. Residues: CASSPGQTGGTSYEQYF.

This clonotype was detected only a few times. The V call is TRBV10-3, the J call TRBJ1-2; TRBD1 might be the D (6 bases). The germline CDR1 and CDR2 sequences are ENHRY and SYGVKD. The CDR3 is 14 residues long. Trimming shortened V by 1 base and J by 4 bases, and 10 bases separated the two germline ends. The CDR3 nucleotides read TGTGCCATCAGTGAGTTTGGGGGCCCCTATGGCTACACCTTC. This codes for CAISEFGGPYGYTF.

The table lists this clonotype with a few counts. The CDR3 region is CASSDRYEQYF. The CDR3 nucleotides read TGTGCCAGCAGCGATCGCTACGAGCAGTACTTC. V and J are TRBV28 and TRBJ2-7; D is uncertain. The length of the CDR3 is 11 residues. Germline CDR1 and CDR2: MDHEN and SYDVKM. Between the trimmed V and J ends, which lost 6 bases and 3 bases, there was a span of 6 bases. Combining the CDR3 with reference TRBV28 and TRBJ2-7 gives the whole variable domain DVKVTQSSRYLVKRTGEKVFLECVQDMDHENMFWYRQDPGLGLRLIYFSYDVKMKEKGDIPEGYSVSREKKERFSLILESASTNQTSMYLCASSDRYEQYFGPGTRLTVT.

This clonotype was seen a single time. V is TRBV6-2 or TRBV6-3 and J is TRBJ2-5; possibly TRBD1 or TRBD2 for D (7 bases each). The CDR3 consists of 15 residues. CDR1 and CDR2 (germline): MNHEY, SVGEGT. Deletions cut 5 bases from V and 5 bases from J, with 18 bases between. The CDR3 reads CASSPVRGGAETQYF. CDR3 sequence (DNA): TGTGCCAGCAGTCCAGTCAGGGGGGGGGCGGAGACCCAGTACTTC.

This clonotype came up a few times. The chain joins TRBV20-1 to TRBJ1-5, with D maybe TRBD1 (5 bases). The germline CDR1 and CDR2 sequences are DFQATT and SNEGSKA (reference sequence). The CDR3 extends over 20 amino acids. Trimming removed 0 bases at V and 0 bases at J, with 24 bases between. CDR3 nucleotide sequence: TGCAGTGCTAGAGATCATCTCGCGGCAGGGAGAACCTATAGCAATCAGCCCCAGCATTTT. Translated, it gives CSARDHLAAGRTYSNQPQHF.

The chain uses TRBV15 and TRBJ2-3; 11 nucleotides line up with TRBD2. The CDR3 totals 20 residues. Germline V gene data show CDR1 as LNHNV and CDR2 as YYDKDF (reference sequence). Trimming at V came to 2 bases and at J to 0 bases, leaving 13 bases not matched to a gene. The CDR3 DNA reads TGTGCCACCAGCAGAACTAGCGGGAGTAGCCTATATTCTAGCACAGATACGCAGTATTTT. Its translation is CATSRTSGSSLYSSTDTQYF.